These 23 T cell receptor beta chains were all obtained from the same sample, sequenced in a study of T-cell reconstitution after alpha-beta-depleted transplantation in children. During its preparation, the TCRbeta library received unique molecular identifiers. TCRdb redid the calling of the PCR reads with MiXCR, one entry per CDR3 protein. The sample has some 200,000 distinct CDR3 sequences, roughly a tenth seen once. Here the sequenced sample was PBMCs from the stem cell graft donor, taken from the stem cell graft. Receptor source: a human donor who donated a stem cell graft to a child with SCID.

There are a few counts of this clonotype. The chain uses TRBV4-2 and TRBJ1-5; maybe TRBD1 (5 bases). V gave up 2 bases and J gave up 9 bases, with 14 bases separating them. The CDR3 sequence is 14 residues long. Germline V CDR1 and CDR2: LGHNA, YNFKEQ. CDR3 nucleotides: TGTGCCAGCAGCCAAACAGGCTCAAACATGCCCCAGCATTTT. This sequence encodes CASSQTGSNMPQHF.

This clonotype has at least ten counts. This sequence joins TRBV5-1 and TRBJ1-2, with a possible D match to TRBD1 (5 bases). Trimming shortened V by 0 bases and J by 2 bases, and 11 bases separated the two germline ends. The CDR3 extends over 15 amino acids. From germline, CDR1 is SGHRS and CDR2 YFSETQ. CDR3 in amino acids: CASSLAGTSNYGYTF. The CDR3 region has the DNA TGCGCCAGCAGCTTGGCCGGGACGTCGAACTATGGCTACACCTTC.

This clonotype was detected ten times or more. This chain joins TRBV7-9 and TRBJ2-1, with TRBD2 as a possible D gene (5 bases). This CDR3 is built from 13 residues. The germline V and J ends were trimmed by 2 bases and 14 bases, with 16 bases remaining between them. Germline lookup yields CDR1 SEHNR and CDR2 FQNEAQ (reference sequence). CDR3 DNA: TGTGCCAGCAGCTTATCGGACTCAGACCCGGAGTTCTTC. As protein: CASSLSDSDPEFF.

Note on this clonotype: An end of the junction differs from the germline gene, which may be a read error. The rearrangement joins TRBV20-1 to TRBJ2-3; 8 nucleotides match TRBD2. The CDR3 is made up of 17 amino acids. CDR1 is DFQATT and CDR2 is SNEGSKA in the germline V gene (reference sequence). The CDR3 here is CCAPRPRAGEPTDTQYF. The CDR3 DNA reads TGCTGTGCTCCACGCCCCAGAGCGGGGGAACCCACAGATACGCAGTATTTT.

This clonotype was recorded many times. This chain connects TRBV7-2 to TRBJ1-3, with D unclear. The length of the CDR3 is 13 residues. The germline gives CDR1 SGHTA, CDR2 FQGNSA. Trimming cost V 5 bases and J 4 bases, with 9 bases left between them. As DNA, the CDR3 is TGTGCCAGCAGCCCAGAGGCGGGAAACACCATATATTTT. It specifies CASSPEAGNTIYF.

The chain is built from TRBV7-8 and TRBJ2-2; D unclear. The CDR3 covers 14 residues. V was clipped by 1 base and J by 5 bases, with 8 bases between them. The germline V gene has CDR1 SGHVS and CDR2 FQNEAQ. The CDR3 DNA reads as TGTGCCAGCAGCTTAGAGAGGTGGACCGGGGAGCTGTTTTTT. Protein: CASSLERWTGELFF.

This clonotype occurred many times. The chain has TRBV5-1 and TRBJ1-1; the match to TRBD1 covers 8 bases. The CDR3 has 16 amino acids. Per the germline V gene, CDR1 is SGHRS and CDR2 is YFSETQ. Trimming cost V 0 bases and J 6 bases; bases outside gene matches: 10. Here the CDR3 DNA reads TGCGCCAGCAGCTTGGTGCCAGGGGGCGTGATGGCTGAAGCTTTCTTT. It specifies CASSLVPGGVMAEAFF.

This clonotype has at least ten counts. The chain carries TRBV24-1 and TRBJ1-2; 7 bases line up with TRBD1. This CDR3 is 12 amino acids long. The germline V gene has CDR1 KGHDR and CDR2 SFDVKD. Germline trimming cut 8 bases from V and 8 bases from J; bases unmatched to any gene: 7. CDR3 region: CATMDRREGYTF. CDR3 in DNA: TGTGCCACCATGGACAGGAGGGAAGGCTACACCTTC.

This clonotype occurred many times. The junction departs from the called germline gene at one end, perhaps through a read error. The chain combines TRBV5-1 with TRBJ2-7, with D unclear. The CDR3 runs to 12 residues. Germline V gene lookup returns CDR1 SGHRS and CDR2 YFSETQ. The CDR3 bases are TGTGCCAGCAGCTTAGGCGGTGACGAGCAGTACTTC. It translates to CASSLGGDEQYF.

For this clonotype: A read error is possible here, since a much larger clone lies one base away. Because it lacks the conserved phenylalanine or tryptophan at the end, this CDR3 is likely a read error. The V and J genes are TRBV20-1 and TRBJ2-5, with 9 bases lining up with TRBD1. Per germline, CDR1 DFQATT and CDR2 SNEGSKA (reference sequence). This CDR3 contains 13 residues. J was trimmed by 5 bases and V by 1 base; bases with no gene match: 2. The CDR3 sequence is CSARGDRAETQYS. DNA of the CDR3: TGCAGTGCTAGAGGGGACAGGGCGGAGACCCAGTACTCC.

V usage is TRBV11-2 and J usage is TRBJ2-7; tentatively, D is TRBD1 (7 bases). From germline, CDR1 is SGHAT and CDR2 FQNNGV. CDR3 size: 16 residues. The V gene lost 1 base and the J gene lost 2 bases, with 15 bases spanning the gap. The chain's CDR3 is CASSLVEFRGAYEQYF. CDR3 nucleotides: TGTGCCAGCAGCTTAGTAGAGTTCAGGGGGGCCTACGAGCAGTACTTC.

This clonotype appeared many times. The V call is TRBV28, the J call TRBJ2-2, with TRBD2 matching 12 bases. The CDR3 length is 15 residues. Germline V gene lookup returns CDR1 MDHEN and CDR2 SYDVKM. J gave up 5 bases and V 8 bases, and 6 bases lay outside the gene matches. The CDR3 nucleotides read TGTGCCAGCCGACTAGCGGGGGCGGGGACCGGGGAGCTGTTTTTT. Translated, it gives CASRLAGAGTGELFF. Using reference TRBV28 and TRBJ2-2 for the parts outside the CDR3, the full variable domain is DVKVTQSSRYLVKRTGEKVFLECVQDMDHENMFWYRQDPGLGLRLIYFSYDVKMKEKGDIPEGYSVSREKKERFSLILESASTNQTSMYLCASRLAGAGTGELFFGEGSRLTVL.

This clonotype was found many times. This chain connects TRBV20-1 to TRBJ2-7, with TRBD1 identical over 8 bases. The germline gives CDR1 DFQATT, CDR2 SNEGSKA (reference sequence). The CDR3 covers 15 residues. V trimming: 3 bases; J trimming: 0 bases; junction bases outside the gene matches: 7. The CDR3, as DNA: TGCAGTGCTAGGGGGTACGACAGGGGCTCCTACGAGCAGTACTTC. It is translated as CSARGYDRGSYEQYF.

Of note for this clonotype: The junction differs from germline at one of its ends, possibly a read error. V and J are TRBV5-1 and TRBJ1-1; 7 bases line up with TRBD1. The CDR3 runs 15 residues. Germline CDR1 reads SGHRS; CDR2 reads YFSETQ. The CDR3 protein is CTSSRTGTDDTEAFF. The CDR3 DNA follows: TGCACCAGCAGCAGAACCGGGACAGACGACACTGAAGCTTTCTTT.

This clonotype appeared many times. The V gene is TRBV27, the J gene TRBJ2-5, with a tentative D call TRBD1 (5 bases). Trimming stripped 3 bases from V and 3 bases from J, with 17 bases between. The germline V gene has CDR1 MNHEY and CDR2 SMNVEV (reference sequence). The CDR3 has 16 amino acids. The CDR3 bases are TGTGCCAGCAGTTTCTCCCACAGGAGCATGGAAGAGACCCAGTACTTC. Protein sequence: CASSFSHRSMEETQYF.

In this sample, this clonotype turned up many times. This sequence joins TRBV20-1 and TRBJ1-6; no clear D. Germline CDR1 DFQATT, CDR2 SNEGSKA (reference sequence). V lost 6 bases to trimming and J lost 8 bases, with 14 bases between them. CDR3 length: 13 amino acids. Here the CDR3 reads CSARLARDSPLHF. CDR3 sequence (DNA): TGCAGTGCCAGGCTAGCCCGGGATTCACCCCTCCACTTT.

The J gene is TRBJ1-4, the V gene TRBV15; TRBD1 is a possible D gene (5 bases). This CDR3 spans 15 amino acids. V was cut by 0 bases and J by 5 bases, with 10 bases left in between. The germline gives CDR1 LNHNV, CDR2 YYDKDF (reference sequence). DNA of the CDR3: TGTGCCACCAGCAGAGATTCGGGGGGGAATGAAAAACTGTTTTTT. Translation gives CATSRDSGGNEKLFF. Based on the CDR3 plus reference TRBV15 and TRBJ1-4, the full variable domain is DAMVIQNPRYQVTQFGKPVTLSCSQTLNHNVMYWYQQKSSQAPKLLFHYYDKDFNNEADTPDNFQSRRPNTSFCFLDIRSPGLGDTAMYLCATSRDSGGNEKLFFGSGTQLSVL.

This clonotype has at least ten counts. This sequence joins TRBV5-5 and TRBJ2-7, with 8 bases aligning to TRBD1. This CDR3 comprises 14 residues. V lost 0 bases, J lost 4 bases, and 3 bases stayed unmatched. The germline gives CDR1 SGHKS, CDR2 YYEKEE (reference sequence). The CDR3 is CASSLAGGEYEQYF. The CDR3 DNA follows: TGTGCCAGCAGCTTGGCAGGGGGCGAATACGAGCAGTACTTC. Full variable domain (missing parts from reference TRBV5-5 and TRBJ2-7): DAGVTQSPTHLIKTRGQQVTLRCSPISGHKSVSWYQQVLGQGPQFIFQYYEKEERGRGNFPDRFSARQFPNYSSELNVNALLLGDSALYLCASSLAGGEYEQYFGPGTRLTVT.

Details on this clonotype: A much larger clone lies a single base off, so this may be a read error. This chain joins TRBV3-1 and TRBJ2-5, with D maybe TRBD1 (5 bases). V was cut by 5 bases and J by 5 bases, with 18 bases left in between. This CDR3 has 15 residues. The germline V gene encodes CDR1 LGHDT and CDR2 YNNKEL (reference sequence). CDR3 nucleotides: TGTGCCAGCAGCTCCGGACATGGGGTATACGAGACCCAGTACTTC. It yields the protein CASSSGHGVYETQYF.

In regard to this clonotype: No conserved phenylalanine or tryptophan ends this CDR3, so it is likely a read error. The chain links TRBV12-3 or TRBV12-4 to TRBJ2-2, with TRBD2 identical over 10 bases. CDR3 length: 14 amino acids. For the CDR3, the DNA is TGTGCCAGCTCCAAAGCGGGGGGGACCGGGGGGCTGTTTATT. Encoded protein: CASSKAGGTGGLFI.

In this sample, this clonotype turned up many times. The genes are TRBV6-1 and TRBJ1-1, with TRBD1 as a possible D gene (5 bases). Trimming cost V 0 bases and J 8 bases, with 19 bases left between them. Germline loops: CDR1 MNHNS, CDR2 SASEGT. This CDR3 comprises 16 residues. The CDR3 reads CASSEAPVGPWGEAFF. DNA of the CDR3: TGTGCCAGCAGTGAAGCCCCCGTTGGGCCCTGGGGGGAAGCTTTCTTT.

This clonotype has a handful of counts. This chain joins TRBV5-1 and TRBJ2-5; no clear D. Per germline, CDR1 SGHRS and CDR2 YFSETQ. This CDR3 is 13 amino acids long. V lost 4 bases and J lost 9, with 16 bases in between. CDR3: CASSPDPDEAQYF. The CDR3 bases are TGCGCCAGCAGCCCCGACCCGGATGAGGCCCAGTACTTC.

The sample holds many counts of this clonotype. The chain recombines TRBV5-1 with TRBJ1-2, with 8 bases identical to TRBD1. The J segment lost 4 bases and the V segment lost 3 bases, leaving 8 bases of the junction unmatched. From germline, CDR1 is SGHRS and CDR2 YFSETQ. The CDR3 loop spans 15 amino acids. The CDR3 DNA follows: TGCGCCAGCAGCTCGACCGGGACAGGCCTCTATGGCTACACCTTC. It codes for CASSSTGTGLYGYTF.